A selection of T cell receptor beta chains follows, all from one sample in a study of blood T cell repertoires in COVID-19. Sequenced by immunoSEQ multiplex PCR; TCRdb stores in-frame clones only, minus some. The sample records tens of thousands of clones, approximately 89% being singletons. Sequencing input: peripheral blood. The receptor set was obtained from a woman older than 75 with acute or convalescent COVID-19. Each CDR3 is given with its conserved first and last residue. The order of the fields is CDR3 length, V gene, J gene, clone size, D gene, CDR3 protein, CDR3 DNA. D genes are given only for firm matches. Only some rows state a clone size, as once, few, many or a class for expanded clones.

>16|TRBV9|TRBJ2-1|-|TRBD2
CASSTHSGRGMDEQFF
TGTGCCAGCAGCACCCATAGCGGGAGAGGTATGGATGAGCAGTTCTTC
>15|TRBV5-1|TRBJ1-1|-|-
CASSPLERGNTEAFF
TGCGCCAGCAGCCCCCTCGAAAGGGGGAACACTGAAGCTTTCTTT
>15|TRBV14|TRBJ1-6|-|-
CASSLNAGTHSPLHF
TGTGCCAGCAGCCTAAACGCCGGGACACATTCACCCCTCCACTTT
>16|TRBV9|TRBJ2-5|-|TRBD2
CASSVVSSGSQETQYF
TGTGCCAGCAGCGTAGTGTCTAGCGGGTCCCAAGAGACCCAGTACTTC
>12|TRBV2|TRBJ1-4|few|-
CASNGGGEKLFF
TGTGCCAGTAATGGTGGAGGAGAAAAACTGTTTTTT
>12|TRBV19|TRBJ2-7|-|-
CARGTTRYEQYF
TGTGCCAGGGGCACAACCCGCTACGAGCAGTACTTC
>14|TRBV6-5|TRBJ2-7|few|-
CASTPTGPAYEQYF
TGTGCCAGCACCCCGACAGGTCCCGCCTACGAGCAGTACTTC
>14|TRBV5-1|TRBJ2-2|-|TRBD1
CASKGTGNTGELFF
TGCGCCAGCAAAGGGACAGGGAACACCGGGGAGCTGTTTTTT
>15|TRBV2|TRBJ2-1|-|TRBD2
CASSGLARKNNEQFF
TGTGCCAGCAGCGGACTAGCCCGAAAAAACAATGAGCAGTTCTTC
>14|TRBV5-1|TRBJ1-2|few|TRBD1
CASSLLGTGVGYTF
TGCGCCAGCAGCTTGCTCGGGACAGGGGTCGGCTACACCTTC
>16|TRBV11-3|TRBJ2-2|once|TRBD2
CASSRGGGPNTGELFF
TGTGCCAGCAGCCGGGGCGGGGGGCCGAACACCGGGGAGCTGTTTTTT
>14|TRBV18|TRBJ2-7|-|TRBD1
CASSPTWTGIEQYF
TGTGCCAGCTCACCGACTTGGACAGGAATCGAGCAGTACTTC
>16|TRBV7-6|TRBJ1-1|-|TRBD1
CASSSDRGRLTTEAFF
TGTGCCAGCAGCTCAGACAGGGGGCGACTTACCACTGAAGCTTTCTTT
>15|TRBV3-1/TRBV3-2|TRBJ1-6|once|-
CASSLGTEYNSPLHF
TGTGCCAGCAGCCTCGGGACTGAGTATAATTCACCCCTCCACTTT
>15|TRBV29-1|TRBJ2-7|-|TRBD1
CSVEDPGQGAYEQYF
TGCAGCGTTGAAGACCCTGGACAGGGGGCCTACGAGCAGTACTTC
>14|TRBV5-4|TRBJ1-1|-|-
CASSLGTVNTEAFF
TGTGCCAGCAGCTTGGGGACAGTGAACACTGAAGCTTTCTTT
>16|TRBV21-1|TRBJ2-3|once|-
CASRARLAGSTDTQYF
TGTGCCAGCAGGGCCCGACTAGCGGGGAGCACAGATACGCAGTATTTT
>15|TRBV28|TRBJ1-5|-|-
CASSSPTGFNQPQHF
TGTGCCAGCAGTTCCCCCACCGGGTTTAATCAGCCCCAGCATTTT
>16|TRBV18|TRBJ2-3|-|TRBD2
CASSPLTGGLGDTQYF
TGTGCCAGCTCACCACTGACGGGGGGGCTAGGTGATACGCAGTATTTT
>14|TRBV4-1|TRBJ2-7|-|-
CASSQPFDSSEQYF
TGCGCCAGCAGCCAACCGTTTGACTCTTCCGAGCAGTACTTC
>15|TRBV7-7|TRBJ2-2|once|-
CATNHPSGDTGELFF
TGTGCTACAAACCACCCAAGCGGTGACACCGGGGAGCTGTTTTTT
>13|TRBV15|TRBJ2-3|-|-
CATSRGSGERQYF
TGTGCCACCAGCAGAGGGTCGGGGGAAAGGCAGTATTTT
>12|TRBV6-5|TRBJ2-3|-|-
CASSSSTDTQYF
TGTGCCAGCAGTTCTAGCACAGATACGCAGTATTTT
>13|TRBV30|TRBJ1-2|-|-
CAWGSLGLYGYTF
TGTGCCTGGGGGTCTCTTGGGCTCTATGGCTACACCTTC
>15|TRBV7-2|TRBJ2-4|-|TRBD2
CASSEGRIRGGIQYF
TGTGCCAGCAGCGAGGGACGGATCCGCGGGGGCATTCAGTACTTC
>13|TRBV29-1|TRBJ2-1|-|TRBD2
CSRASGVGNEQFF
TGCAGCAGGGCTAGCGGGGTTGGGAATGAGCAGTTCTTC
>17|TRBV27|TRBJ2-4|-|TRBD1
CASSPTSQGRYKNIQYF
TGTGCCAGCAGTCCTACCTCACAGGGGAGATACAAAAACATTCAGTACTTC
>13|TRBV12-3/TRBV12-4|TRBJ2-3|-|-
CASSRRQADTQYF
TGTGCCAGCAGTCGACGACAGGCAGATACGCAGTATTTT
>14|TRBV11-3|TRBJ2-3|-|TRBD2
CASSSGGATDTQYF
TGTGCCAGCAGCAGCGGGGGGGCCACAGATACGCAGTATTTT
>19|TRBV7-6|TRBJ2-1|-|-
CASSSPAGSPTSSYNEQFF
TGTGCCAGCAGCTCCCCGGCGGGTAGCCCCACTAGCTCCTACAATGAGCAGTTCTTC
>13|TRBV12-3/TRBV12-4|TRBJ1-1|-|TRBD1
CASRPGGYTEAFF
TGTGCCAGCAGACCAGGGGGATACACTGAAGCTTTCTTT